This T cell receptor beta chain was profiled in a study of cytomegalovirus exposure and HLA in healthy donors. In the study overall: Earlier, approximately 190 million T cells were analyzed, and 117 million unique TCR beta sequences were found among them. Notes on the study in general: Earlier analysis found most TCR beta V segments productive about 87% or about 30% of the time. Analysis performed later showed TCR beta chains linked to HLA being more clonally expanded than equally common others.

This clone was found a few times. The antigen is not known. CDR1 and CDR2 from the germline V gene are KGHSH and LQKENI. Trimming cost V 3 bases and J 0 bases; bases outside gene matches: 1. This CDR3 contains 15 residues. This PCR relied on a set of 60 Vbeta primers and 13 Jbeta primers. Sequencing used immunoSEQ multiplex PCR; TCRdb keeps in-frame clones, though not all of them. The repertoire consists of around 160,000 clones, with around 86% occurring once and the leading ten covering around 4.1%. The rearrangement joins TRBV18 to TRBJ2-3, with 9 bases aligning to TRBD2. This TCR was recovered from a middle-aged man in good health and CMV-seropositive. The sample consisted of PBMCs. CDR3 in DNA: TGTGCCAGCTCACCTAGCGGGGGAAGCACAGATACGCAGTATTTT. Translating gives CASSPSGGSTDTQYF. Together with reference TRBV18 and TRBJ2-3, the CDR3 gives the full variable domain: NAGVMQNPRHLVRRRGQEARLRCSPMKGHSHVYWYRQLPEEGLKFMVYLQKENIIDESGMPKERFSAEFPKEGPSILRIQQVVRGDSAAYFCASSPSGGSTDTQYFGPGTRLTVL.